The TCR beta chain under discussion was sequenced for a study of blood T cell repertoires in COVID-19. About the research overall: Some COVID-19 samples were acute and others convalescent; all came from the United States, Italy and Spain. Nucleic acid was either cDNA or gDNA, and it came from T cells, B-cell-depleted T cells, or PBMCs.

In the study's own analysis: Amplification of reference gene primers provided the estimated nucleated cell counts. The repertoire was sequenced with immunoSEQ multiplex PCR; TCRdb's copy has only in-frame clones and lacks some. D and trimming come from the DNA, and the V and J calls and clone size come from that table. The table lists roughly 230,000 clones, around four fifths of them singletons. The TCR originated in a man aged 45-65 years with acute or convalescent COVID-19. Sequencing was carried out using peripheral blood.

The CDR3 DNA sequence: TGTGCCTGGAATCCGCCAGGGGGCTCCTACGAGCAGTACTTC. Residues: CAWNPPGGSYEQYF. The chain uses TRBV30 and TRBJ2-7, with 7 bases identical to TRBD1. Looked up from germline, CDR1 is GTSNPN and CDR2 is SVGIG (reference sequence). The CDR3 covers 14 residues. V lost 4 bases, J lost 0 bases, and 6 bases stayed unmatched. Combining the CDR3 with reference TRBV30 and TRBJ2-7 gives the whole variable domain SQTIHQWPATLVQPVGSPLSLECTVEGTSNPNLYWYRQAAGRGLQLLFYSVGIGQISSEVPQNLSASRPQDRQFILSSKKLLLSDSGFYLCAWNPPGGSYEQYFGPGTRLTVT.